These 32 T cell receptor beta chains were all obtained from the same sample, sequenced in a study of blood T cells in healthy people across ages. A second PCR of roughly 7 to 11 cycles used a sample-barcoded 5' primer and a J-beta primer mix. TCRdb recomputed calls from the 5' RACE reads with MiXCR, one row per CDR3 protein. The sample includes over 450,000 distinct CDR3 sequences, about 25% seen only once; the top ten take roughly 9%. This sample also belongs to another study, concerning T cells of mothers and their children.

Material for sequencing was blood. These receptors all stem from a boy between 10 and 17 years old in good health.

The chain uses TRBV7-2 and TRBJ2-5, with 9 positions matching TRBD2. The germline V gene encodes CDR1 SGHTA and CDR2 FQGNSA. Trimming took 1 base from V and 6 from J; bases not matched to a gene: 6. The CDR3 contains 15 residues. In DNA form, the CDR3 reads TGTGCCAGCAGCTTAGGGGCGGGAGGGTCAAAGACCCAGTACTTC. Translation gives CASSLGAGGSKTQYF.

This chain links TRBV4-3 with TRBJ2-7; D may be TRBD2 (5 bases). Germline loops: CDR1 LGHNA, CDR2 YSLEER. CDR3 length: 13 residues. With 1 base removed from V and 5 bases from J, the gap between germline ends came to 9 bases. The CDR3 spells CASSQGVSDEQYF. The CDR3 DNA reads TGCGCCAGCAGCCAAGGGGTTAGCGACGAGCAGTACTTC.

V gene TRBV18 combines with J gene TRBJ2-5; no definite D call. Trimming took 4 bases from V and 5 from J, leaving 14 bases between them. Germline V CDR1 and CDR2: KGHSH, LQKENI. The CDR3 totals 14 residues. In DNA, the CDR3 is TGTGCCAGCTCACAAAACACCCCGGCGGAGACCCAGTACTTC. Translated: CASSQNTPAETQYF.

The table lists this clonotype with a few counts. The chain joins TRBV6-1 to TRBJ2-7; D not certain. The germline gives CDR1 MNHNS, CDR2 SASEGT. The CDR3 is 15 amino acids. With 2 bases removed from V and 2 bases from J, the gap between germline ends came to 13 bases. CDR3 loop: CASSENPDLPYEQYF. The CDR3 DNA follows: TGTGCCAGCAGTGAAAACCCTGACCTACCCTACGAGCAGTACTTC.

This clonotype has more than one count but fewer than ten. CDR3 DNA sequence: TGTGCCAGCAGACAGGGGCGTCTCACCGGGGAGCTGTTTTTT. It yields the protein CASRQGRLTGELFF. The chain joins TRBV27 to TRBJ2-2, with 7 bases lining up with TRBD1. V trimming: 6 bases; J trimming: 4 bases; junction bases outside the gene matches: 5. CDR3 length equals 14 residues. The germline gives CDR1 MNHEY, CDR2 SMNVEV (reference sequence).

CDR3 DNA: TGTGCCACCAGCACCCGACTAGCGGGGAGATACAATGAGCAGTTCTTC. It codes for CATSTRLAGRYNEQFF. The gene calls are TRBV15 and TRBJ2-1; 11 nucleotides align to TRBD2. The germline V gene has CDR1 LNHNV and CDR2 YYDKDF (reference sequence). This CDR3 contains 16 residues. With V trimmed by 4 bases and J by 4 bases, 6 bases remained unmatched. The variable domain in full, completed from reference TRBV15 and TRBJ2-1, reads DAMVIQNPRYQVTQFGKPVTLSCSQTLNHNVMYWYQQKSSQAPKLLFHYYDKDFNNEADTPDNFQSRRPNTSFCFLDIRSPGLGDTAMYLCATSTRLAGRYNEQFFGPGTRLTVL.

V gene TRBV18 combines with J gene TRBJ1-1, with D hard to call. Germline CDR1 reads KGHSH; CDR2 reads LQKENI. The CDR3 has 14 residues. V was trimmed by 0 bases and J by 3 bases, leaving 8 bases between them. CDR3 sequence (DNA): TGTGCCAGCTCACCACCGGGGAGGTACACTGAAGCTTTCTTT. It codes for CASSPPGRYTEAFF.

For the CDR3, the DNA is TGTGCCAGTAAGGACCGTGCAACTAATGAAAAACTGTTTTTT. Encoded protein: CASKDRATNEKLFF. This chain connects TRBV6-5 to TRBJ1-4; D uncertain. The V end was cut by 9 bases, the J end by 0 bases, with 11 bases between. CDR1 and CDR2 from the germline V gene are MNHEY and SVGAGI. The CDR3 length is 14 residues.

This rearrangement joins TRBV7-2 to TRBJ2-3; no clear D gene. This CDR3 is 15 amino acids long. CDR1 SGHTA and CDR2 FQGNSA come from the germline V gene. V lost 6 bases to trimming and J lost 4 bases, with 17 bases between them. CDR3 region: CASSNRERSADTQYF. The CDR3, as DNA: TGTGCCAGCAGTAATAGGGAAAGGAGTGCAGATACGCAGTATTTT.

The CDR3 DNA reads TGTGCCAGCAGCCGGACCCTGGCGGTGGACACCATATATTTT. It yields the protein CASSRTLAVDTIYF. V and J are TRBV7-9 and TRBJ1-3, with D uncertain. The V end lost 5 bases, the J end lost 8 bases, and 16 bases lay between the germline ends. The CDR3 has 14 residues. Germline V gene sequence: CDR1 SEHNR, CDR2 FQNEAQ (reference sequence).

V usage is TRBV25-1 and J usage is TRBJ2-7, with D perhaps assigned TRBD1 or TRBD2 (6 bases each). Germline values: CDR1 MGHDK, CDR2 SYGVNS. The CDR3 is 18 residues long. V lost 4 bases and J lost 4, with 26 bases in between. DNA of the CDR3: TGTGCCAGCAGTGTAGCGCGGGACACTAGCAGGTTTCGGTACGAGCAGTACTTC. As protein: CASSVARDTSRFRYEQYF.

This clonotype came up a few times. The chain's CDR3 is CASSPSWGEQYF. For the CDR3, the DNA is TGTGCCAGCAGCCCTAGCTGGGGGGAGCAGTACTTC. The chain uses TRBV14 and TRBJ2-7; D may correspond to TRBD1 or TRBD2 (5 bases each). The CDR3 consists of 12 residues. Trimming removed 4 bases at V and 7 bases at J, with 11 bases between. Germline V gene sequence: CDR1 SGHDN, CDR2 FVKESK.

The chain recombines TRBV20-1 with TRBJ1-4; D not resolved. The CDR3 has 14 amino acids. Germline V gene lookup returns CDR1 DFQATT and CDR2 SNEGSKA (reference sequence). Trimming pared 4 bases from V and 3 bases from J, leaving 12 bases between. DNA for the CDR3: TGCAGTGCTATCCTTGGTCCATCTAATGAAAAACTGTTTTTT. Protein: CSAILGPSNEKLFF.

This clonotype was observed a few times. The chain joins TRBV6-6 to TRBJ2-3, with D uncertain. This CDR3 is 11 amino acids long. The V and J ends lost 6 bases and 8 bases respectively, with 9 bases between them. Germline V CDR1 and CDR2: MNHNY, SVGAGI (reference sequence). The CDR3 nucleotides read TGTGCCAGCAGCACCCCGTCTACGCAGTATTTT. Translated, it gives CASSTPSTQYF.

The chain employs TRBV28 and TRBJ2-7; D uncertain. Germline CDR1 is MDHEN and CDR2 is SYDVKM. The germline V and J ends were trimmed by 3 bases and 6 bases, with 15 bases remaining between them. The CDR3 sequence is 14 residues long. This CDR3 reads CASSFLDAVGEQYF. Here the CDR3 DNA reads TGTGCCAGCAGTTTTCTCGACGCAGTGGGCGAGCAGTACTTC.

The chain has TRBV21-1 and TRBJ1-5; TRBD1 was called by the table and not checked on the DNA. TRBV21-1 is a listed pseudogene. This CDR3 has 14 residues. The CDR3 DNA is TGTGCCAGCATCAAGACAGGGAGGCATCAGCCCCAGCATTTT. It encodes CASIKTGRHQPQHF.

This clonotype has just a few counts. In DNA, the CDR3 is TGTGCCAGCACCCAATCTAGCGGTTCCTACAATGAGCAGTTCTTC. Its protein product is CASTQSSGSYNEQFF. The chain is built from TRBV6-5 and TRBJ2-1, with 7 bases that match TRBD2. CDR3 size: 15 residues. Germline lookup yields CDR1 MNHEY and CDR2 SVGAGI. The trim removed 7 bases at V and 1 base at J, leaving 7 bases unmatched.

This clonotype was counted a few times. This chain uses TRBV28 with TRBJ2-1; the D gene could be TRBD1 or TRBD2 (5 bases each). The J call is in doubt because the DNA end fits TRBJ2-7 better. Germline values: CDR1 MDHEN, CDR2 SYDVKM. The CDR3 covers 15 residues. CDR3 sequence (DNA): TGTGCCAGCAGTTTCCTCCGGGACCGTGCCTACGAGCAGTACTTC. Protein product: CASSFLRDRAYEQYF.

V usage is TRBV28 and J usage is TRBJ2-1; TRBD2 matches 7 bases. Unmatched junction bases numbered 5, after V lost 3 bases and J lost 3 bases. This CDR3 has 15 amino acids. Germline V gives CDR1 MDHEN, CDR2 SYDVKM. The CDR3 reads CASSFGRGIYNEQFF. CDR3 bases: TGTGCCAGCAGTTTTGGGCGGGGGATCTACAATGAGCAGTTCTTC.

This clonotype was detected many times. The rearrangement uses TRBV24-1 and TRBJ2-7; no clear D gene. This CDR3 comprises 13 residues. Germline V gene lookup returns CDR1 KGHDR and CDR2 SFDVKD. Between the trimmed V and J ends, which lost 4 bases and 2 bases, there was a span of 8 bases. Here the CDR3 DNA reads TGTGCCACCAGTGACAAAAGTGCCTACGAGCAGTACTTC. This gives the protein CATSDKSAYEQYF.

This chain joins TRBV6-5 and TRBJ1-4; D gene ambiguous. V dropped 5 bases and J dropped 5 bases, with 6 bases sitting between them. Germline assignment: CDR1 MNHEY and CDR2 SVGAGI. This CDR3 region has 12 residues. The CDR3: CASSPGNEKLFF. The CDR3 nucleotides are TGTGCCAGCAGTCCCGGGAATGAAAAACTGTTTTTT.

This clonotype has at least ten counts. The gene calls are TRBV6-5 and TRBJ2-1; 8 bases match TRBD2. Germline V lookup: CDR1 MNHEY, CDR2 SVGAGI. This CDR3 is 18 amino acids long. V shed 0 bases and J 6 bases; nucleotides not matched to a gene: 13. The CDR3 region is CASSYSSGGLAGGNEQFF. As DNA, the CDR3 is TGTGCCAGCAGTTACTCATCGGGAGGACTAGCAGGAGGCAATGAGCAGTTCTTC.

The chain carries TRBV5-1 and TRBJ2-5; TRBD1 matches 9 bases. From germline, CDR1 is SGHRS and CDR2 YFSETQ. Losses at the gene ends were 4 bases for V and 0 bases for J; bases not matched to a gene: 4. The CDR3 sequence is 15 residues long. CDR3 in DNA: TGCGCCAGCAGCGCGGGGGACAGGGACCAAGAGACCCAGTACTTC. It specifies CASSAGDRDQETQYF. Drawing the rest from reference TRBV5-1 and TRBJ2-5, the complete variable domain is KAGVTQTPRYLIKTRGQQVTLSCSPISGHRSVSWYQQTPGQGLQFLFEYFSETQRNKGNFPGRFSGRQFSNSRSEMNVSTLELGDSALYLCASSAGDRDQETQYFGPGTRLLVL.

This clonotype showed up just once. The CDR3, as DNA: TGTGCCATCAGCCCCTACAGGGGAGCCTCCTACGAGCAGTACTTC. It is translated as CAISPYRGASYEQYF. V and J are TRBV10-3 and TRBJ2-7; 7 positions agree with TRBD1. V was pared by 6 bases and J by 0 bases, with 8 bases of the junction left unmatched. Per the germline V gene, CDR1 is ENHRY and CDR2 is SYGVKD. The CDR3 extends over 15 amino acids.

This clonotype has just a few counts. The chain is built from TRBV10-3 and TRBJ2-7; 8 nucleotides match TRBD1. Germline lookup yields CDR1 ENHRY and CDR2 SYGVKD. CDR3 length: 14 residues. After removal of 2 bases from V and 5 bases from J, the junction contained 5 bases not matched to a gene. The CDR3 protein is CAISEEGQENEQYF. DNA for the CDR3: TGTGCCATCAGTGAGGAGGGACAGGAGAACGAGCAGTACTTC.

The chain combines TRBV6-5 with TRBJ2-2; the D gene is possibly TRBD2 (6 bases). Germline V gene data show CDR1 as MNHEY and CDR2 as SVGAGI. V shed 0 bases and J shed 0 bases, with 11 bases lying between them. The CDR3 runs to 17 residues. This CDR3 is CASSYSTGLSNTGELFF. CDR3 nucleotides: TGTGCCAGCAGTTACTCGACGGGACTGTCGAACACCGGGGAGCTGTTTTTT.

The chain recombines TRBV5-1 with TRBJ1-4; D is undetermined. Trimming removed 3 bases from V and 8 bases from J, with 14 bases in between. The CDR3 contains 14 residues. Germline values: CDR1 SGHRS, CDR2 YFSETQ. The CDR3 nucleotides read TGCGCCAGCAGCTCCCAAACCGCGGGGGAAAAACTGTTTTTT. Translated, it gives CASSSQTAGEKLFF.

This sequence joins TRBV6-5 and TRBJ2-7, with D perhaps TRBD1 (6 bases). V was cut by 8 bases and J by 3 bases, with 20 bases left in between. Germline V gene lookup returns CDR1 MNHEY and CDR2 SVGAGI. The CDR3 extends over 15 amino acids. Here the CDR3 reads CASRPPRTGIYEQYF. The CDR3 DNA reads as TGTGCCAGCCGACCCCCACGAACAGGGATCTACGAGCAGTACTTC.

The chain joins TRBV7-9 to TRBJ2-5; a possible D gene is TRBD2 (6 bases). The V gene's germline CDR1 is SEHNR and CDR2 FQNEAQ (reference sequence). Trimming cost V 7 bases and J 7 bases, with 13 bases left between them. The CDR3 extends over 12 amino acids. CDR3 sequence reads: CASNILAGTQYF. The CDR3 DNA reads TGTGCCAGCAATATACTAGCAGGGACCCAGTACTTC.

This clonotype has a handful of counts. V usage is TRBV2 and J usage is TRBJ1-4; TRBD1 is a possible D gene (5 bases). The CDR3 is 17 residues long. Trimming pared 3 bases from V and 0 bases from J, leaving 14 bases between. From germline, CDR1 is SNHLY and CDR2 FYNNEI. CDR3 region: CASSESQGGATNEKLFF. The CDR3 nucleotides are TGTGCCAGCAGTGAGTCCCAGGGAGGAGCAACTAATGAAAAACTGTTTTTT.

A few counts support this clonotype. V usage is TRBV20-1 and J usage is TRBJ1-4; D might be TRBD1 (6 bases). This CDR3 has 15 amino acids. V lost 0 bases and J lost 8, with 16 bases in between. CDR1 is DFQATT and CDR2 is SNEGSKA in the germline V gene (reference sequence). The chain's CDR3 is CSARDTLQGWEKLFF. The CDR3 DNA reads TGCAGTGCTAGAGACACACTACAGGGATGGGAAAAACTGTTTTTT.

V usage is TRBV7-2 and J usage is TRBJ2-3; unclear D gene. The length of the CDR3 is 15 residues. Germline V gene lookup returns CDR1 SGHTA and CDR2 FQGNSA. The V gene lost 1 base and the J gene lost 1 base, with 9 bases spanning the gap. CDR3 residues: CASSLDRQGTDTQYF. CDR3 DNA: TGTGCCAGCAGCTTAGATAGGCAGGGCACAGATACGCAGTATTTT.